Below, 2 T cell receptor beta chains from the same sample are listed, as sequenced in a study of CD8 T cells in ankylosing spondylitis (dated by TCRdb to about 2017). Library prep was done by 5' RACE. Sequencing took place on an Illumina HiSeq 2500. The raw public data were reprocessed by TCRdb itself: fastp quality trimming at Q25, MiXCR clonotype calling, in-frame beta chains only. Each record represents a unique CDR3 protein, reported with the most common genes and DNA among its rows. The sample data list a few hundred thousand distinct CDR3 sequences, and about a fifth of these were observed just once. About 15% of the sample goes to the ten largest clones. Study-wide conclusions, independent of this receptor: A TCR beta motif made up of under ten highly homologous amino acid variants appeared to be characteristic of blood from ankylosing spondylitis patients.

These receptors lack a known antigen. The specimen was blood, either unsorted or a sorted T cell fraction (not recorded which). The origin of the receptors is a male donor with ankylosing spondylitis.

This clonotype was observed a few times. The genes are TRBV6-1 and TRBJ2-7, with D unclear. The CDR3 has 14 amino acids. Germline values: CDR1 MNHNS, CDR2 SASEGT. Trimming left V 5 bases short and J 1 base short, with 12 bases between. The CDR3 coding sequence is TGTGCCAGCAGTCGAACGGACGGATCCTACGAGCAGTACTTC. Residues: CASSRTDGSYEQYF.

CDR3 nucleotide sequence: TGTGCCAGTAGTAAATTACTAGCGGGAGTGAACAATGAGCAGTTCTTC. Translation gives CASSKLLAGVNNEQFF. This chain links TRBV19 with TRBJ2-1; 11 bases agree with TRBD2. The CDR3 is 16 residues long. Losses at the gene ends were 4 bases for V and 5 bases for J; bases not matched to a gene: 7. The V gene's germline CDR1 is LNHDA and CDR2 SQIVND (reference sequence).